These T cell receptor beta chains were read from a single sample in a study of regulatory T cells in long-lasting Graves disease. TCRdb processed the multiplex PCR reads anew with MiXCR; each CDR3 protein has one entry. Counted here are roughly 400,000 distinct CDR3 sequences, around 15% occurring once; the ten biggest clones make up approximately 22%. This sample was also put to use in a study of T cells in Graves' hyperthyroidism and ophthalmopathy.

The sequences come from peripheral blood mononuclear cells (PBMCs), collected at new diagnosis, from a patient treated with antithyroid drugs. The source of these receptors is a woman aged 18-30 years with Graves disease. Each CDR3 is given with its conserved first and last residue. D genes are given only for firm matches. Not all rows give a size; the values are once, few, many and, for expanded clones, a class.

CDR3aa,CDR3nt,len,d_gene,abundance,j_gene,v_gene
CASSSREGLSYEQYF,TGTGCCAGCAGCTCGCGGGAGGGCCTGTCCTACGAGCAGTACTTC,15,TRBD2,many,TRBJ2-7,TRBV3-1
CASRETGEAFF,TGTGCCAGCAGAGAAACAGGAGAAGCTTTCTTT,11,.,many,TRBJ1-1,TRBV28
CASSVKGHKDWAVPYNEQFF,TGTGCCAGCAGCGTTAAGGGCCACAAGGACTGGGCTGTTCCCTACAATGAGCAGTTCTTC,20,.,.,TRBJ2-1,TRBV7-9
CASSRWGVEQFF,TGTGCCAGTAGTAGGTGGGGGGTTGAGCAGTTCTTC,12,.,.,TRBJ2-1,TRBV19
CASSYSGLAGPEQYF,TGTGCCAGCAGTTACTCCGGACTAGCGGGCCCCGAGCAGTACTTC,15,TRBD2,many,TRBJ2-7,TRBV6-2/TRBV6-3
CASSAGAGIFTGELFF,TGTGCCAGTAGTGCCGGGGCAGGGATATTCACCGGGGAGCTGTTTTTT,16,.,many,TRBJ2-2,TRBV19
CASRYGTGTSPNTGELFF,TGTGCCAGCAGGTACGGAACCGGGACTTCACCGAACACCGGGGAGCTGTTTTTT,18,.,.,TRBJ2-2,TRBV28
CASSELESRAGGPTQYF,TGTGCCAGCAGTGAATTAGAGAGTCGAGCGGGAGGGCCCACGCAGTATTTT,17,TRBD2,many,TRBJ2-3,TRBV25-1
CASSPKDTQYF,TGCGCCAGCAGCCCTAAGGATACGCAGTATTTT,11,.,few,TRBJ2-3,TRBV5-1
CATNGRSTDTQYF,TGTGCGACGAACGGGAGAAGCACAGATACGCAGTATTTT,13,.,many,TRBJ2-3,TRBV28
CASSNSKGGGYEQYF,TGTGCCAGCAGCAACAGTAAAGGGGGTGGCTACGAGCAGTACTTC,15,.,many,TRBJ2-7,TRBV12-3/TRBV12-4
CASSVVGSAHRIYF,TGTGCCAGCAGCGTAGTTGGATCAGCCCACCGGATATATTTT,14,.,few,TRBJ1-3,TRBV9
CASSKTRLMNTEAFF,TGTGCCAGCAGCAAGACCCGACTCATGAACACTGAAGCTTTCTTT,15,.,many,TRBJ1-1,TRBV7-8
CASSPGKASGELFF,TGTGCCAGCTCACCAGGTAAAGCGTCCGGGGAGCTGTTTTTT,14,.,.,TRBJ2-2,TRBV18
CALGDGEDRETQYF,TGTGCCCTCGGAGATGGGGAAGACAGGGAGACCCAGTACTTC,14,.,many,TRBJ2-5,TRBV2
CASSQERWTSGRVQQFF,TGTGCCAGCAGCCAAGAGAGGTGGACTAGCGGGAGGGTCCAGCAGTTCTTC,17,TRBD2,few,TRBJ2-1,TRBV14
CTSSLVAGGGYEQYF,TGTACCAGCAGTTTAGTTGCGGGAGGAGGATACGAGCAGTACTTC,15,TRBD2,.,TRBJ2-7,TRBV27
CASSIVGTGELFF,TGTGCCAGTAGTATAGTTGGCACCGGGGAGCTGTTTTTT,13,.,.,TRBJ2-2,TRBV19
CASSLWRDQPQHF,TGTGCCAGCAGTCTATGGCGGGATCAGCCCCAGCATTTT,13,.,.,TRBJ1-5,TRBV27
CASSLGGYRGTYEQYF,TGTGCCAGCAGCTTAGGGGGCTACAGGGGGACCTACGAGCAGTACTTC,16,TRBD1,many,TRBJ2-7,TRBV7-9
CASSSPLRASGAYNEQFF,TGTGCCAGCAGCTCGCCCCTCCGGGCTAGCGGGGCTTACAATGAGCAGTTCTTC,18,TRBD2,once,TRBJ2-1,TRBV13
CASSPSGSVDTQYF,TGTGCCAGCAGTCCTAGCGGGAGTGTAGATACGCAGTATTTT,14,TRBD2,many,TRBJ2-3,TRBV28
CASSFNSGISTDTQYF,TGTGCCAGCAGTTTTAATAGCGGGATTAGCACAGATACGCAGTATTTT,16,TRBD2,.,TRBJ2-3,TRBV12-3/TRBV12-4
CASELHPLAGAWKTEAFF,TGTGCCAGCGAGCTCCATCCCCTCGCGGGGGCGTGGAAAACTGAAGCTTTCTTT,18,.,few,TRBJ1-1,TRBV7-2
CALAQTTPPTSGMSIETQYF,TGTGCCTTAGCCCAGACCACCCCCCCGACTAGCGGGATGTCGATAGAGACCCAGTACTTC,20,TRBD2,.,TRBJ2-5,TRBV5-5
CASSPHGRAYNEQFF,TGTGCCAGCAGCCCCCACGGAAGGGCCTACAATGAGCAGTTCTTC,15,.,.,TRBJ2-1,TRBV11-3
CASSIQGGDEKLFF,TGTGCCAGCAGTATTCAGGGAGGCGATGAAAAACTGTTTTTT,14,.,.,TRBJ1-4,TRBV9
CASSPPAKNIQYF,TGTGCCAGCAGCCCTCCGGCCAAAAACATTCAGTACTTC,13,.,few,TRBJ2-4,TRBV27
CATSDPGLAGAEQFF,TGTGCCACCAGTGACCCGGGACTAGCGGGAGCCGAGCAGTTCTTC,15,TRBD2,many,TRBJ2-1,TRBV24-1
CAISEPLNEQFF,TGTGCCATCAGTGAGCCCCTTAATGAGCAGTTCTTC,12,.,.,TRBJ2-1,TRBV10-3
CSATKATDTQYF,TGCAGTGCTACTAAGGCCACAGATACGCAGTATTTT,12,.,few,TRBJ2-3,TRBV20-1
CASRRIAGTYEQYF,TGCGCCAGCAGACGTATAGCGGGTACCTACGAGCAGTACTTC,14,TRBD2,.,TRBJ2-7,TRBV5-1
CAISDLTPPNIQYF,TGTGCCATCAGTGACCTGACTCCCCCGAACATTCAGTACTTC,14,.,few,TRBJ2-4,TRBV10-3
CASSLVTQQGRAFF,TGTGCCAGCAGTTTGGTGACCCAACAGGGAAGAGCTTTCTTT,14,.,many,TRBJ1-1,TRBV12-3/TRBV12-4
CASSYPSPGEETQYF,TGTGCCAGCAGTTACCCGAGCCCTGGGGAAGAGACCCAGTACTTC,15,.,many,TRBJ2-5,TRBV28
CASSRMQQQSMNTEAFF,TGTGCCAGCAGCCGCATGCAACAGCAGTCAATGAACACTGAAGCTTTCTTT,17,.,many,TRBJ1-1,TRBV5-5
CASSRQILREKLFF,TGTGCCAGCAGCCGACAGATTCTCCGGGAAAAACTGTTTTTT,14,.,few,TRBJ1-4,TRBV12-3/TRBV12-4
CASSITGELFF,TGTGCCAGCAGCATCACCGGGGAGCTGTTTTTT,11,.,many,TRBJ2-2,TRBV11-2
CASSAPRGGSTDTQYF,TGTGCCAGCAGCGCACCCAGGGGCGGCAGCACAGATACGCAGTATTTT,16,.,.,TRBJ2-3,TRBV9
CASTTGDEQFF,TGTGCCAGCACCACTGGCGATGAGCAGTTCTTC,11,.,many,TRBJ2-1,TRBV12-3/TRBV12-4
CASSVEARAGNTIYF,TGTGCCAGCAGCGTAGAAGCAAGGGCTGGAAACACCATATATTTT,15,.,.,TRBJ1-3,TRBV9
CASSQDFYEQYF,TGTGCCAGCAGCCAAGACTTCTACGAGCAGTACTTC,12,.,many,TRBJ2-7,TRBV3-1
CSGLSSGRAGGEQFF,TGCAGTGGATTAAGTAGCGGGAGGGCCGGTGGGGAGCAGTTCTTC,15,TRBD2,.,TRBJ2-1,TRBV20-1
CASSEAKIANTGELFF,TGTGCCAGCAGTGAAGCGAAAATTGCGAACACCGGGGAGCTGTTTTTT,16,.,few,TRBJ2-2,TRBV6-1
CASSPGRLGEQYF,TGTGCCAGCAGTCCTGGACGATTGGGGGAGCAGTACTTC,13,.,many,TRBJ2-7,TRBV28
CASSLSGLDGSNQPQHF,TGTGCCAGCAGCTTGTCGGGGTTGGATGGAAGCAATCAGCCCCAGCATTTT,17,.,.,TRBJ1-5,TRBV5-6
CASRLELIGTDTQYF,TGCGCCAGCAGACTGGAACTCATTGGAACAGATACGCAGTATTTT,15,.,many,TRBJ2-3,TRBV5-1
CASVQGGTGELFF,TGTGCCAGCGTCCAAGGGGGCACCGGGGAGCTGTTTTTT,13,.,few,TRBJ2-2,TRBV6-1
CASSVPGGTDTQYF,TGTGCCAGCAGCGTCCCTGGGGGCACAGATACGCAGTATTTT,14,.,few,TRBJ2-3,TRBV9
CASSLNREEDEQFF,TGTGCCAGCAGCTTAAACAGGGAGGAGGACGAGCAGTTCTTC,14,.,.,TRBJ2-1,TRBV7-3
CASSFSQGSTGELFF,TGCGCCAGCAGCTTTAGCCAGGGGTCAACCGGGGAGCTGTTTTTT,15,.,.,TRBJ2-2,TRBV5-1
CASTETGTSGDTDTQYF,TGTGCCAGCACCGAAACCGGGACTAGCGGGGACACAGATACGCAGTATTTT,17,TRBD2,.,TRBJ2-3,TRBV28